Shown below are 31 T cell receptor beta chains from a single sample sequenced in a study of shared clonotypes between healthy human individuals. Terminally differentiated effector memory CD45RA+ cells were excluded by CCR7 positive selection of CD45RO-negative cells. Generated by immunoSEQ multiplex PCR, the TCRdb table keeps only in-frame clones and is missing some. Of about 820,000 clones listed, more than 85% are singletons. Sequencing input: naive CD8+ T cells sorted from blood. Receptor source: a man aged 25-45 years in good health.

CDR3 protein: CASSQETSGLNGETQYF. The DNA of the CDR3 is TGCGCCAGCAGCCAAGAGACTAGCGGGCTCAATGGGGAGACCCAGTACTTC. This chain links TRBV4-1 with TRBJ2-5; 10 bases are a match to TRBD2. The CDR3 covers 17 residues. Germline V CDR1 and CDR2: MGHRA, YSYEKL. V shed 0 bases and J 5 bases; nucleotides not matched to a gene: 9.

This chain links TRBV28 with TRBJ1-2; possible D gene TRBD1, 5 bases. Trimming removed 3 bases at V and 0 bases at J, with 14 bases between. Germline assignment: CDR1 MDHEN and CDR2 SYDVKM. The CDR3 contains 16 residues. CDR3 amino acids: CASSFIGGGANYGYTF. CDR3 in DNA: TGTGCCAGCAGTTTTATAGGTGGGGGTGCTAACTATGGCTACACCTTC.

As to this clone: Relative to the germline gene, one junction end is altered; a read error may explain this. The V and J genes are TRBV7-7 and TRBJ2-5; D may correspond to TRBD1 or TRBD2 (5 bases each). The CDR3 has 14 amino acids. The germline V gene has CDR1 SSHAT and CDR2 FNYEAQ (reference sequence). The CDR3 loop reads CASSLRAREETQYF. For the CDR3, the DNA is TGTGCTAGCAGCTTAAGGGCCAGGGAGGAGACCCAGTACTTC.

J is TRBJ2-7 and V is TRBV6-1; possible D gene TRBD2, 5 bases. In germline, CDR1 is MNHNS, CDR2 SASEGT. The CDR3 extends over 14 amino acids. The V end was cut by 1 base, the J end by 2 bases, with 9 bases between. The CDR3 nucleotides are TGTGCCAGCAGTGAAGAGCTAGCCCCCTACGAGCAGTACTTC. It encodes CASSEELAPYEQYF.

The chain is built from TRBV7-3 and TRBJ2-5, with D uncertain. CDR3 length: 13 residues. CDR1 is SGHTA and CDR2 is FQGTGA in the germline V gene. Trimming pared 5 bases from V and 5 bases from J, leaving 12 bases between. CDR3 sequence reads: CASSKDPTETQYF. Written as DNA, the CDR3 is TGTGCCAGCAGCAAGGACCCTACGGAGACCCAGTACTTC.

The chain employs TRBV27 and TRBJ1-2; D gene ambiguous. V lost 4 bases and J lost 1, with 16 bases in between. The V gene's germline CDR1 is MNHEY and CDR2 SMNVEV (reference sequence). This CDR3 is built from 16 residues. The CDR3 is CASSSPGPDRNYGYTF. Written as DNA, the CDR3 is TGTGCCAGCAGTTCCCCCGGGCCGGACCGTAACTATGGCTACACCTTC.

This chain joins TRBV5-1 and TRBJ2-7; 13 bases are a match to TRBD2. The V segment lost 4 bases and the J segment 3 bases; nucleotides outside the gene matches: 4. Per germline, CDR1 SGHRS and CDR2 YFSETQ. The CDR3 is 15 amino acids. The CDR3 is CASSRGLAGVYEQYF. The CDR3 DNA is TGCGCCAGCAGCCGAGGACTAGCGGGAGTCTACGAGCAGTACTTC.

This chain connects TRBV7-9 to TRBJ2-1, with unresolved D. V was pared by 2 bases and J by 2 bases, with 7 bases between. The CDR3 has 14 residues. Germline CDR1 and CDR2: SEHNR and FQNEAQ (reference sequence). The CDR3 protein is CASSLLEAYNEQFF. For the CDR3, the DNA is TGTGCCAGCAGCTTACTCGAGGCCTACAATGAGCAGTTCTTC.

This chain uses TRBV6-1 with TRBJ1-5, with a tentative D call TRBD1 (6 bases). Germline values: CDR1 MNHNS, CDR2 SASEGT. Deletions cut 4 bases from V and 7 bases from J, with 17 bases between. This CDR3 has 15 residues. The CDR3 DNA follows: TGTGCCAGCAGTGTAACCTACAGGGTGGAACAGCCCCAGCATTTT. Translation: CASSVTYRVEQPQHF.

This chain connects TRBV5-1 to TRBJ2-1; either TRBD1 or TRBD2 may fit D (5 bases each). From germline, CDR1 is SGHRS and CDR2 YFSETQ. V was cut by 4 bases and J by 0 bases, with 11 bases left in between. This CDR3 contains 15 residues. The CDR3 here is CASSLTGTSYNEQFF. CDR3 nucleotides: TGCGCCAGCAGCCTGACCGGGACCTCCTACAATGAGCAGTTCTTC.

The chain combines TRBV6-4 with TRBJ1-2, with D possibly TRBD1 on 6 matching bases. V was shortened by 6 bases and J by 2 bases, with 10 bases between the two germline ends. Germline CDR1 is MRHNA and CDR2 is SNTAGT. The CDR3 runs to 13 residues. CDR3 sequence (DNA): TGTGCCAGCAGAGGCAGGGGCAACTATGGCTACACCTTC. Its translation is CASRGRGNYGYTF.

The gene calls are TRBV2 and TRBJ2-7; D not resolved. V shed 7 bases and J shed 0 bases, with 16 bases lying between them. Germline V gene sequence: CDR1 SNHLY, CDR2 FYNNEI. The CDR3 runs 15 residues. CDR3 in amino acids: CASTSRGVSSYEQYF. The CDR3 DNA sequence: TGTGCCAGCACCTCACGTGGGGTGAGCTCCTACGAGCAGTACTTC.

The chain carries TRBV21-1 and TRBJ2-7; TRBD2, the table's D call, lacks a check against the DNA. TRBV21-1 is flagged as a pseudogene. The CDR3 contains 17 residues. The CDR3 sequence is CASSNQTSERDTYEQYF. CDR3 in DNA: TGTGCCAGCAGCAACCAAACCTCGGAGCGGGATACCTACGAGCAGTACTTC.

V and J are TRBV28 and TRBJ2-5, with unresolved D. CDR3 length: 13 amino acids. Germline CDR1 and CDR2: MDHEN and SYDVKM. The CDR3 nucleotides read TGTGCGAGTTTAGGGTTGTACCAAGAGACCCAGTACTTC. Its translation is CASLGLYQETQYF.

The chain employs TRBV6-1 and TRBJ1-2; no definite D call. CDR1 MNHNS and CDR2 SASEGT come from the germline V gene. This CDR3 region has 14 residues. V was trimmed by 3 bases and J by 2 bases, leaving 10 bases between them. CDR3 coding DNA: TGTGCCAGCAGTGAGTGGCCGACGAACTATGGCTACACCTTC. Amino acids: CASSEWPTNYGYTF.

V usage is TRBV9 and J usage is TRBJ2-3; TRBD1 agrees at 8 bases. The CDR3 is made up of 15 amino acids. The germline gives CDR1 SGDLS, CDR2 YYNGEE. J was trimmed by 2 bases and V by 1 base; bases with no gene match: 3. Here the CDR3 DNA reads TGTGCCAGCAGCGTAAAGGACAGGGTCACAGATACGCAGTATTTT. It yields the protein CASSVKDRVTDTQYF.

This rearrangement joins TRBV19 to TRBJ2-1; 9 nucleotides agree with TRBD2. Germline assignment: CDR1 LNHDA and CDR2 SQIVND (reference sequence). The CDR3 length is 16 residues. Germline trimming cut 1 base from V and 3 bases from J; bases unmatched to any gene: 4. CDR3 in amino acids: CASSIGGSGSYNEQFF. The DNA of the CDR3 is TGTGCCAGTAGTATAGGTGGTAGCGGGAGCTACAATGAGCAGTTCTTC.

J is TRBJ2-7 and V is TRBV5-4; the match to TRBD2 covers 10 bases. J gave up 5 bases and V 4 bases, and 6 bases lay outside the gene matches. Germline-derived CDR1 and CDR2 are SGHNT and YYREEE (reference sequence). This CDR3 has 14 amino acids. In DNA form, the CDR3 reads TGTGCCAGCAGCGAAGCGGGAGGGCCAAACGAGCAGTACTTC. Its translation: CASSEAGGPNEQYF.

Written as DNA, the CDR3 is TGTGCCACCAGCCTCCGGCGGGGGGGCGAGGGTCAGCCCCAGCATTTT. Translating it yields CATSLRRGGEGQPQHF. This chain links TRBV15 with TRBJ1-5; perhaps TRBD1 as D (6 bases). Per the germline V gene, CDR1 is LNHNV and CDR2 is YYDKDF (reference sequence). V lost 5 bases and J lost 6, with 20 bases in between. The CDR3 length is 16 residues. Complete variable domain (other parts from reference TRBV15 and TRBJ1-5): DAMVIQNPRYQVTQFGKPVTLSCSQTLNHNVMYWYQQKSSQAPKLLFHYYDKDFNNEADTPDNFQSRRPNTSFCFLDIRSPGLGDTAMYLCATSLRRGGEGQPQHFGDGTRLSIL.

The rearrangement joins TRBV7-9 to TRBJ2-7, with 7 bases matching TRBD1. The CDR3 has 16 amino acids. From germline, CDR1 is SEHNR and CDR2 FQNEAQ (reference sequence). V was pared by 5 bases and J by 5 bases, with 15 bases of the junction left unmatched. The CDR3 region has the DNA TGTGCCAGCAGCCCCCGGACAGGCGGCGCAGGGGACGAGCAGTACTTC. This sequence encodes CASSPRTGGAGDEQYF.

The chain links TRBV6-1 to TRBJ2-7; D might be TRBD1 (5 bases). Germline CDR1 MNHNS, CDR2 SASEGT. With 4 bases removed from V and 2 bases from J, the gap between germline ends came to 12 bases. The CDR3 consists of 14 residues. The CDR3 here is CASSVARAAYEQYF. CDR3 nucleotide sequence: TGTGCCAGCAGTGTAGCCAGGGCGGCCTACGAGCAGTACTTC.

The genes are TRBV7-6 and TRBJ2-5; D is undetermined. The germline V gene has CDR1 SGHVS and CDR2 FNYEAQ. Trimming removed 1 base at V and 2 bases at J, with 11 bases between. There are 15 residues in the CDR3. CDR3 protein: CASSLVLAKQETQYF. In DNA form, the CDR3 reads TGTGCCAGCAGCTTAGTACTGGCTAAGCAAGAGACCCAGTACTTC. Complete variable domain (other parts from reference TRBV7-6 and TRBJ2-5): GAGVSQSPRYKVTKRGQDVALRCDPISGHVSLYWYRQALGQGPEFLTYFNYEAQQDKSGLPNDRFSAERPEGSISTLTIQRTEQRDSAMYRCASSLVLAKQETQYFGPGTRLLVL.

The chain couples TRBV30 to TRBJ1-2; perhaps TRBD1 as D (6 bases). Trimming stripped 4 bases from V and 4 bases from J, with 16 bases between. From germline, CDR1 is GTSNPN and CDR2 SVGIG (reference sequence). This CDR3 has 14 amino acids. The CDR3 DNA follows: TGTGCCTGGACCCACCTAGGGGGATCCTATGGCTACACCTTC. This sequence encodes CAWTHLGGSYGYTF.

The chain is built from TRBV4-1 and TRBJ1-1; possible D gene TRBD1, 5 bases. CDR1 and CDR2 (germline): MGHRA, YSYEKL. This CDR3 spans 19 amino acids. V gave up 1 base and J gave up 1 base, with 22 bases separating them. CDR3 sequence reads: CASSQVTNTGQGQNTEAFF. The CDR3 nucleotides read TGCGCCAGCAGCCAAGTAACCAATACGGGTCAGGGTCAGAACACTGAAGCTTTCTTT.

CDR3 DNA: TGTGCCAGCAGTGAACTCAGGGGGGCTGAAGCTTTCTTT. Its translation: CASSELRGAEAFF. The chain couples TRBV25-1 to TRBJ1-1, with 7 nucleotides matching TRBD1. The CDR3 spans 13 residues. The germline gives CDR1 MGHDK, CDR2 SYGVNS. The V and J ends lost 2 bases and 6 bases, in that order; junction bases with no gene match: 3.

The V gene is TRBV19, the J gene TRBJ2-7, with D uncertain. The CDR3 spans 12 residues. Per germline, CDR1 LNHDA and CDR2 SQIVND (reference sequence). The V gene lost 7 bases and the J gene lost 1 base, with 8 bases spanning the gap. The CDR3 here is CASNTGSYEQYF. As DNA, the CDR3 is TGTGCCAGTAACACCGGGTCCTACGAGCAGTACTTC.

This clone came up a few times. V and J are TRBV5-8 and TRBJ1-2, with unresolved D. CDR3 size: 13 residues. V lost 0 bases to trimming and J lost 4 bases, with 7 bases between them. CDR1 SGHTS and CDR2 YDEGEE come from the germline V gene. CDR3 sequence reads: CASSLVTGYGYTF. DNA of the CDR3: TGTGCCAGCAGCTTGGTGACGGGCTATGGCTACACCTTC. Together with reference TRBV5-8 and TRBJ1-2, the CDR3 gives the full variable domain: EAGVTQSPTHLIKTRGQQATLRCSPISGHTSVYWYQQALGLGLQFLLWYDEGEERNRGNFPPRFSGRQFPNYSSELNVNALELEDSALYLCASSLVTGYGYTFGSGTRLTVV.

V gene TRBV29-1 combines with J gene TRBJ2-5, with D tentatively TRBD2 (5 bases). This CDR3 is built from 13 residues. Germline V gene data show CDR1 as SQVTM and CDR2 as ANQGSEA. Trimming shortened V by 0 bases and J by 4 bases, and 9 bases separated the two germline ends. CDR3 in DNA: TGCAGCGTTGAAGATGGGAGCGTAGAGACCCAGTACTTC. Amino acid sequence: CSVEDGSVETQYF. Full variable domain (rest looked up from reference TRBV29-1 and TRBJ2-5): SAVISQKPSRDICQRGTSLTIQCQVDSQVTMMFWYRQQPGQSLTLIATANQGSEATYESGFVIDKFPISRPNLTFSTLTVSNMSPEDSSIYLCSVEDGSVETQYFGPGTRLLVL.

V is TRBV29-1 and J is TRBJ2-1; 8 bases match TRBD1. The CDR3 extends over 16 amino acids. CDR1 and CDR2 (germline): SQVTM, ANQGSEA. The V and J ends lost 6 bases and 3 bases, in that order; junction bases with no gene match: 13. The CDR3 region has the DNA TGCAGCGTCAATCGGGGTAGGGGACAGGACTACAATGAGCAGTTCTTC. Its protein is CSVNRGRGQDYNEQFF.

J is TRBJ2-3 and V is TRBV7-9, with 7 bases that match TRBD1. Trimming at V came to 2 bases and at J to 1 base, leaving 9 bases not matched to a gene. This CDR3 region has 17 residues. Germline V CDR1 and CDR2: SEHNR, FQNEAQ (reference sequence). CDR3 in amino acids: CASSLTNRGRGTDTQYF. The DNA for the CDR3 is TGTGCCAGCAGCTTAACGAACAGGGGAAGGGGCACAGATACGCAGTATTTT.

V is TRBV11-2 and J is TRBJ2-3, with D hard to call. V dropped 5 bases and J dropped 4 bases, with 10 bases sitting between them. Germline assignment: CDR1 SGHAT and CDR2 FQNNGV. The CDR3 length is 13 residues. CDR3 region: CASSPPASDTQYF. DNA for the CDR3: TGTGCCAGCAGCCCCCCCGCTTCAGATACGCAGTATTTT.